This entry is about one T cell receptor beta chain. This sample is drawn from a study of blood T cell repertoires in COVID-19. Profiled with immunoSEQ multiplex PCR; TCRdb holds only in-frame clones, not every one. The sample has over 200,000 clones, about four fifths seen once. The length of the CDR3 is 16 residues. Germline CDR1 reads LNHDA; CDR2 reads SQIVND (reference sequence). V was clipped by 6 bases and J by 3 bases; unmatched bases: 10. The specimen was peripheral blood. The chain has TRBV19 and TRBJ2-1, with 8 bases aligning to TRBD1. The receptor's source is a man aged 50 to 59 with active or convalescent COVID-19. The CDR3 DNA reads as TGTGCCAGTAGAGGACAGGGTGGGCAGGACTACAATGAGCAGTTCTTC. Amino acids: CASRGQGGQDYNEQFF.